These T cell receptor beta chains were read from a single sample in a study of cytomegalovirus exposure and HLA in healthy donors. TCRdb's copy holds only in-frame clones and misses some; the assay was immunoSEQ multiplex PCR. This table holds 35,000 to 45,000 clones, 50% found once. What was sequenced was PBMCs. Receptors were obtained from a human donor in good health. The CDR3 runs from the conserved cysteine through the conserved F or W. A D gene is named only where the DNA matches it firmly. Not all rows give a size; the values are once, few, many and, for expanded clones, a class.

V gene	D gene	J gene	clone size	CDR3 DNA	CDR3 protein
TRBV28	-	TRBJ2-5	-	TGTGCCAGCAGTCTGACGGGGGAGACCCAGTACTTC	CASSLTGETQYF
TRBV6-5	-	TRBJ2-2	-	TGTGCCAGCAACCCTCTGGGACTGAACACCGGGGAGCTGTTTTTT	CASNPLGLNTGELFF
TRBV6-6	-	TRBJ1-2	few	TGTGCCAGCAGTGTAAAAACAGGGTTCAACTATGGCTACACCTTC	CASSVKTGFNYGYTF
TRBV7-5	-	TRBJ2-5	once	TGTGTCAGGAGCTTCGGACTAGCGGGAGGCCCAGTTATCCGGGAGACCCAGTACTTC	CVRSFGLAGGPVIRETQYF
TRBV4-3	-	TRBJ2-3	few	TGCGCCAGCAGCCAAGACCGTCGAGATACGCAGTATTTT	CASSQDRRDTQYF
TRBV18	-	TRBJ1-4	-	TGTGCCAGCTCACCACGGCGGGGCCTTAATGAAAAACTGTTTTTT	CASSPRRGLNEKLFF
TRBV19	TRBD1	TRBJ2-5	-	TGTGCCAGTAGTACACTACAGGGGGGAGAGACCCAGTACTTC	CASSTLQGGETQYF
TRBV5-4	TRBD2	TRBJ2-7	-	TGTGCCAGCAGCTACACTGGACTAGTGAGAGGGTACGAGCAGTACTTC	CASSYTGLVRGYEQYF
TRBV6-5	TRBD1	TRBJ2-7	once	TGTGCCAGCAGCTTCCTCAGGGGGTACGAGCAGTACTTC	CASSFLRGYEQYF
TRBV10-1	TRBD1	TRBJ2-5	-	TGCGCCACCAGGGGGCAGGAGACCCAGTACTTC	CATRGQETQYF
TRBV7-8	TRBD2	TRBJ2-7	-	TGTGCCAGCAGCCCACAGGCACTAGCGGGAGGCGAGCAGTACTTC	CASSPQALAGGEQYF
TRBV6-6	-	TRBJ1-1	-	TGTGCCAGCAAACGGGATAACACTGAAGCTTTCTTT	CASKRDNTEAFF
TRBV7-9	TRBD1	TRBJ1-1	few	TGTGCCAGCACCCTAGGGACAGACACTGAAGCTTTCTTT	CASTLGTDTEAFF
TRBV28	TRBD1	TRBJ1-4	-	TGTGCCAGCAGATGGACAGGGGGCGACGGTGAAAAACTGTTTTTT	CASRWTGGDGEKLFF
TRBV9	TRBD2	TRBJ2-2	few	TGTGCCAGCAGCGTAGGAGGGACTAGCGTGAACACCGGGGAGCTGTTTTTT	CASSVGGTSVNTGELFF
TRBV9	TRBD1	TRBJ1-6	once	TGTGCCAGCAGAAGTACAGGGGATCCCAATTCACCCCTCCACTTT	CASRSTGDPNSPLHF
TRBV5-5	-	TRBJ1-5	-	TGTGCCAGCAGCAGAGGGGGGGGTCAGAATAGCAATCAGCCCCAGCATTTT	CASSRGGGQNSNQPQHF
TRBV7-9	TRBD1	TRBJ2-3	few	TGTGCCAGCGCAGGGGGAAAGGCAGATACGCAGTATTTT	CASAGGKADTQYF
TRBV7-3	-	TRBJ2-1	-	TGTGCCAGCAGCTTAAGCGGGGTTGAGCAGTTCTTC	CASSLSGVEQFF
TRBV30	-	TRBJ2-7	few	TGTGCCTGGAGAGGTGGGGGAGGTCGATCCGAGCAGTACTTC	CAWRGGGGRSEQYF
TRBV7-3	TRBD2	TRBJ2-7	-	TGTGCCAGCAGCGCGGGACTAGCGGGCTATTACGAGCAGTACTTC	CASSAGLAGYYEQYF
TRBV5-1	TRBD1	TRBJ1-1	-	TGCGCCAGCAGCTTGCCCGACAGGGCGAACACTGAAGCTTTCTTT	CASSLPDRANTEAFF
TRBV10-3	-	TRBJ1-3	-	TGTGCCACCCGTGGGGCGTCTGGAAACACCATATATTTT	CATRGASGNTIYF
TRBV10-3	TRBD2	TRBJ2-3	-	TGTGCCATCGGCTTACTAGCGGGGGGGCCAGATACGCAGTATTTT	CAIGLLAGGPDTQYF
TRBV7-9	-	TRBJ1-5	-	TGTGCCAGCAGCGAAGGAAGAGCGATTTTGAGCAATCAGCCCCAGCATTTT	CASSEGRAILSNQPQHF
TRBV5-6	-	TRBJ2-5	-	TGTGCCAGCAGCTTTATTGCAGGACAAGAGACCCAGTACTTC	CASSFIAGQETQYF
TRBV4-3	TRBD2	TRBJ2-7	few	TGCGCCAGCAGCCAAGCTAGCGGGGATTACCAGTACTCCTACGAGCAGTACTTC	CASSQASGDYQYSYEQYF
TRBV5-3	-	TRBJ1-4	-	TGTGCCAGAAGCTTGGTGTGGGTGGGGGGGCTGGGTAATGAAAAACTGTTTTTT	CARSLVWVGGLGNEKLFF
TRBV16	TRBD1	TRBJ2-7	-	TGTGCCAGCAGCCAACAACTTGCTGGGACAGGGGCCGACGAGCAGTACTTC	CASSQQLAGTGADEQYF
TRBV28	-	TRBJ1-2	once	TGTGCCAGCAGGACCGGGACAACAGGTCATGGCTACACCTTC	CASRTGTTGHGYTF
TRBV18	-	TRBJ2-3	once	TGTGCCAGCTCGGGTCAAAGCCAGGCAGATACGCAGTATTTT	CASSGQSQADTQYF
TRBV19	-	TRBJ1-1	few	TGTGCCAGTCGCCACCCACATGGGAACACTGAAGCTTTCTTT	CASRHPHGNTEAFF
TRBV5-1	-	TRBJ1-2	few	TGCGCCAGCAGCAAGGGAGGGTTCGGGGACTTCTACACCTTC	CASSKGGFGDFYTF
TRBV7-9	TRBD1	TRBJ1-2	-	TGTGCCAGCAGCCCAGACAGGGGGAGAGGCTACACCTTC	CASSPDRGRGYTF
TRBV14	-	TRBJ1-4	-	TGTGCCAGCAGACGGGGTAGTGAAAAACTGTTTTTT	CASRRGSEKLFF
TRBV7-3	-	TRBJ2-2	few	TGTGCCAGCAGCTTAATGGGGGCAGGGGCGAGCACCGGGGAGCTGTTTTTT	CASSLMGAGASTGELFF
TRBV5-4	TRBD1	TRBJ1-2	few	TGTGCCAGCAGCTCACAGGGGGGGAGCTATGGCTACACCTTC	CASSSQGGSYGYTF